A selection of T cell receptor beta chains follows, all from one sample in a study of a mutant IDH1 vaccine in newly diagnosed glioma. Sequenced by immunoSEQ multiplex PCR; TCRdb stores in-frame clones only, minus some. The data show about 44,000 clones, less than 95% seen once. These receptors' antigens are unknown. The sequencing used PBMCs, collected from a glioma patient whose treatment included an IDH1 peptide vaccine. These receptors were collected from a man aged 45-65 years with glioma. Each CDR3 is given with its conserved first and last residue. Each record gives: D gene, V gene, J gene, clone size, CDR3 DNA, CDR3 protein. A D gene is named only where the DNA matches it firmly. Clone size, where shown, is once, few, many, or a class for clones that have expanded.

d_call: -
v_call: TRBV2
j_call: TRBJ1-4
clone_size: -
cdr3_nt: TGTGCCAGCGAGGAGGCTAATGAAAAACTGTTTTTT
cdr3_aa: CASEEANEKLFF

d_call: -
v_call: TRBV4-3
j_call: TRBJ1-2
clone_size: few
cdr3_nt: TGCGCCAGCAGCCAAGCTCTAATGGGCGACTACACCTTC
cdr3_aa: CASSQALMGDYTF

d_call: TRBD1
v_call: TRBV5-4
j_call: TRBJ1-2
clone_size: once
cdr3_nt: TGTGCCAGCAGCCAACGGGACAGGCTAAACTATGGCTACACCTTC
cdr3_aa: CASSQRDRLNYGYTF

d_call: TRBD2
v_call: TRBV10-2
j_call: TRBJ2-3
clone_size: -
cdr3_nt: TGCGCCAGCAGTGAGTCGTCCAGCGGGAGCGGTACGCAGTATTTT
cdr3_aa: CASSESSSGSGTQYF

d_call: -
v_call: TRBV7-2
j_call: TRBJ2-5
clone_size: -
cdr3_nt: TGTGCCAGCAGCGGACGGGCAGCCAAACAAGAGACCCAGTACTTC
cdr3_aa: CASSGRAAKQETQYF

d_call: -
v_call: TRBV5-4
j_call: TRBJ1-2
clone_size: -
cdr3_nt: TGTGCCAGCAGCTTGGAGGCAGGCGCTGGTTATGGCTACACCTTC
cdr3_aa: CASSLEAGAGYGYTF

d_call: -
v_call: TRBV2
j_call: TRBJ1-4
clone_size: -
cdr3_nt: TGTGCCAGCAATAGATGGGGAGACTATGAAAAACTGTTTTTT
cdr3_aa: CASNRWGDYEKLFF

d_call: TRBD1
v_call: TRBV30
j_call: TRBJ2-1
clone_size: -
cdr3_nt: TGTGCCTGGAATGACAGGGGATTCTCCTACAATGAGCAGTTCTTC
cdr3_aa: CAWNDRGFSYNEQFF

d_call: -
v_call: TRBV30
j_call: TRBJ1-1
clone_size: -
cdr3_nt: TGTGCCTGGACTAAGTCGGCCTGGGACACTGAAGCTTTCTTT
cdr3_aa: CAWTKSAWDTEAFF

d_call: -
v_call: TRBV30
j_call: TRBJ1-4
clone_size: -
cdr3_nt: TGTGCCTGGAGGGGGGGAATGAAGGAAAAACTGTTTTTT
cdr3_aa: CAWRGGMKEKLFF

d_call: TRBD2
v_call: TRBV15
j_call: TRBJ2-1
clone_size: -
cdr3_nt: TGTGCCACCAGCAGAGCCGGACTAGCGGGCTCCTTAAGCAATGAGCAGTTCTTC
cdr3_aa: CATSRAGLAGSLSNEQFF

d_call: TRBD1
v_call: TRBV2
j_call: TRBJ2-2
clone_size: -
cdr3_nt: TGTGCCAGCAGTGAGGACAGGGCCAATCCCGGGGAGCTGTTTTTT
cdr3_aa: CASSEDRANPGELFF

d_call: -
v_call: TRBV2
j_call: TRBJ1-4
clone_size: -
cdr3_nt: TGTGCCAGCAGTGAGCGTGGAGCAGGGGAAAAACTGTTTTTT
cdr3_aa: CASSERGAGEKLFF

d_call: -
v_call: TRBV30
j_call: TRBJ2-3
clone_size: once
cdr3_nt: TGTGCCTGGAGTCGGGCCCTAAGCACAGATACGCAGTATTTT
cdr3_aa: CAWSRALSTDTQYF

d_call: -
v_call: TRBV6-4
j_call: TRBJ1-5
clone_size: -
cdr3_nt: TGTGCCAGCAGTGCCACAGGGAATGTTGGTGAGCCCCAGCATTTT
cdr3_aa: CASSATGNVGEPQHF

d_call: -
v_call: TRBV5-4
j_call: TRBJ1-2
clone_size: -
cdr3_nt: TGTGCCAGCAGGGGTCAGGGAAAGGACTCTGGCTACACCTTC
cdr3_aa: CASRGQGKDSGYTF

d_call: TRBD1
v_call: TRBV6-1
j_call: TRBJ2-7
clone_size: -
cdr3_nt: TGTGCCAGCAGTGTAGACAGGGGGTTAAGCGAGCAGTACTTC
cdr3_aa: CASSVDRGLSEQYF

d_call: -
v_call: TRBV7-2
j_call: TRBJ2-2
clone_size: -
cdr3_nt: TGTGCCAGCAGCTGGGGGGTAGGGAGAACCGGGGAGCTGTTTTTT
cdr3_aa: CASSWGVGRTGELFF

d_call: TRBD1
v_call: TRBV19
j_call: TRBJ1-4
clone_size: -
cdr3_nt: TGTGCCAGTAGTATCGGGACAGGGATGGGGACCAATGAGGAAAAACTGTTTTTT
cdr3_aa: CASSIGTGMGTNEEKLFF

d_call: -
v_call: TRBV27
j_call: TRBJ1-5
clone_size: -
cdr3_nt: TGTGCCAGCAGTTTGGGGGGCGCGGTTCAGCCCCAGCATTTT
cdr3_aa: CASSLGGAVQPQHF

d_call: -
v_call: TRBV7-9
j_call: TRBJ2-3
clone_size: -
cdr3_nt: TGTGCCAGCAGGGTAGGCCTTCCTGGAGATACGCAGTATTTT
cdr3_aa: CASRVGLPGDTQYF

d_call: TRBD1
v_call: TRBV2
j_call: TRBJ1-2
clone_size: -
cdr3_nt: TGTGCCAGCAGTGTAAACAGGGGGGACTATGGCTACACCTTC
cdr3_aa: CASSVNRGDYGYTF

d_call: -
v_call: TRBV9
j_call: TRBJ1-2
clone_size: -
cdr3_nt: TGTGCCAGCAGTAAAATGGAGGGAAGGAGCTATGGCTACACCTTC
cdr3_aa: CASSKMEGRSYGYTF

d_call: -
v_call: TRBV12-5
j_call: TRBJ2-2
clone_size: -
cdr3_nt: TGTGCTAGTGGTTTGGTACTAGGCCAGCACGCGAACACCGGGGAGCTGTTTTTT
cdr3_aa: CASGLVLGQHANTGELFF

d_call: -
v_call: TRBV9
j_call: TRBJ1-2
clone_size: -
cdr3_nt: TGTGCCAGCAGCGTAGATAGACTAGTGAACCTGGGGGGCTACACCTTC
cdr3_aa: CASSVDRLVNLGGYTF

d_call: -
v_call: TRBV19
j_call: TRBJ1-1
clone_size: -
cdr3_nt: TGTGCCAGTAGTATCGGGGCAGGGATCGGCACTGAAGCTTTCTTT
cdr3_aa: CASSIGAGIGTEAFF

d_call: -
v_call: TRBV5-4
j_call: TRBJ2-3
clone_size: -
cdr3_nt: TGTGCCAGCAGCTTGGACCCAGATACGCAGTATTTT
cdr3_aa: CASSLDPDTQYF

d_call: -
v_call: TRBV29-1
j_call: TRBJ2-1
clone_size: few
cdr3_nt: TGCAGCGTTGAGGGGGGACGGGTCAATGAGCAGTTCTTC
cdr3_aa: CSVEGGRVNEQFF

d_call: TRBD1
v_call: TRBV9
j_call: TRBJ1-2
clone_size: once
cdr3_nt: TGTGCCAGCAGCATTGGGACAGGCGCGTATGGCTACACCTTC
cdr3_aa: CASSIGTGAYGYTF

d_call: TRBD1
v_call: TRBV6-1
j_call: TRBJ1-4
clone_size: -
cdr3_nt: TGTGCCAGCAGTGGTGTCAGGGGGGCTAATGAAAAACTGTTTTTT
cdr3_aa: CASSGVRGANEKLFF

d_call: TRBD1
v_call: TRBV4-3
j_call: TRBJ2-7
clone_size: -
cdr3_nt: TGCGCCAGCAGCCAAGATGGGACAGGGCAGTACGAGCAGTACTTC
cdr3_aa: CASSQDGTGQYEQYF

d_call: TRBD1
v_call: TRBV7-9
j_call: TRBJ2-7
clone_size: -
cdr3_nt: TGTGCCAGCAGCCCACAGGGGGCATCCCACGAGCAGTACTTC
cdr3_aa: CASSPQGASHEQYF

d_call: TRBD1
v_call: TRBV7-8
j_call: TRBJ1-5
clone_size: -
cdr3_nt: TGTGCCAGCAGCTTGGGGGGGACAGGGGCGCCTCAGCCCCAGCATTTT
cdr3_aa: CASSLGGTGAPQPQHF

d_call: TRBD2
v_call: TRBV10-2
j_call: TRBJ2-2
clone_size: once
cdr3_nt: TGCGCCAGCAGTGAGTCGGCGGGAGTTGGTACCGGGGAGCTGTTTTTT
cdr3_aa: CASSESAGVGTGELFF

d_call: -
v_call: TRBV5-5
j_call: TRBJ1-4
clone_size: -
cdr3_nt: TGTGCCAGCAGCCTGAATGAAGGACTGTTTTTT
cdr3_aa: CASSLNEGLFF